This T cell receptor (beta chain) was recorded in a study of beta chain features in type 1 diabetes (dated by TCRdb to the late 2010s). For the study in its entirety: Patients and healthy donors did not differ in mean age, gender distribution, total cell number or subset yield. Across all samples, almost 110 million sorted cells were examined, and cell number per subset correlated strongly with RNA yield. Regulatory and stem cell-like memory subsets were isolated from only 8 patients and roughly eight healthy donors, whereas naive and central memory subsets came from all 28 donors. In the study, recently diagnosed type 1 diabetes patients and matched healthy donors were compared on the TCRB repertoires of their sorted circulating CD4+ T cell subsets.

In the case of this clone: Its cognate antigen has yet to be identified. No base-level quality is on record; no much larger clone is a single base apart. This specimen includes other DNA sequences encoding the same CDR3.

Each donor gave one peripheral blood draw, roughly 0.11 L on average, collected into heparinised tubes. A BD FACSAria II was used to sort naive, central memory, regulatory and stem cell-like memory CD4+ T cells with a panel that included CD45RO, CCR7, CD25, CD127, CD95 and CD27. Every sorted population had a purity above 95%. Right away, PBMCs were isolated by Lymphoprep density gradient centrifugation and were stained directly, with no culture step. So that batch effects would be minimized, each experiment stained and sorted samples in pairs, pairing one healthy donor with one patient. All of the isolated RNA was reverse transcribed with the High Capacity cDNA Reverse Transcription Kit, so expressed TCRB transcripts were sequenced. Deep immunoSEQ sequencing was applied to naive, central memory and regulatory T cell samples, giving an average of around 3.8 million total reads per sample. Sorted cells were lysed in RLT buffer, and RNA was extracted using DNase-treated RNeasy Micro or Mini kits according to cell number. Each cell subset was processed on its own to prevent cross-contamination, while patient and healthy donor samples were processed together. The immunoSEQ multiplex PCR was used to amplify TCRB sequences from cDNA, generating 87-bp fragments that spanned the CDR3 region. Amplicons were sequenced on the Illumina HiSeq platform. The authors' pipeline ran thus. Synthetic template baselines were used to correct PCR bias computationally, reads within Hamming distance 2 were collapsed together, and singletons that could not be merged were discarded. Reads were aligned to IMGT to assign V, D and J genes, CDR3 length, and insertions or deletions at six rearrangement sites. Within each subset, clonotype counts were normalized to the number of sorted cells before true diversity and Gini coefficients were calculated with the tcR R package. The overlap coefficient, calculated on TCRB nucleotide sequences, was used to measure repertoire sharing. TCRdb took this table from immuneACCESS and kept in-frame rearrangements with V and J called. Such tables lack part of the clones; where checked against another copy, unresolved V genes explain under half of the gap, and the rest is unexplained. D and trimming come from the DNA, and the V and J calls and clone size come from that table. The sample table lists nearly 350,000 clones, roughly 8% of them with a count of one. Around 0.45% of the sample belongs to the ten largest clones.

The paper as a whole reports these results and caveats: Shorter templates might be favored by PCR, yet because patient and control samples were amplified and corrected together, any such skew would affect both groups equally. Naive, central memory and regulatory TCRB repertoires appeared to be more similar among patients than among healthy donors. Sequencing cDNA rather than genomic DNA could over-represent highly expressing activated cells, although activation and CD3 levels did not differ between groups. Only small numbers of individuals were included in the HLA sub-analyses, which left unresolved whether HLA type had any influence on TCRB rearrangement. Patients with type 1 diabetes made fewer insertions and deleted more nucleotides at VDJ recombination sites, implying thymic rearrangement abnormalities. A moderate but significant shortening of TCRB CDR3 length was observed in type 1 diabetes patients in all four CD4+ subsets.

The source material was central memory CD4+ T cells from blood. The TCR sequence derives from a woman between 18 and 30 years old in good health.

The CDR3 reads CASSPPFETQYF. The nucleotide sequence is TGTGCCAGCTCACCACCGTTTGAGACCCAGTACTTC. The rearranged chain carries TRBV18 and TRBJ2-5; there is no confident call for the D gene. Trimming at the junction amounts to 0 bases on V and 5 bases on J, and the germline ends lie 4 bases apart. Reading the germline V gene gives CDR1 KGHSH and CDR2 LQKENI. Its CDR3 holds 12 amino acids, cysteine through phenylalanine. The entry retains the CDR3 DNA only, 36 bases that are in frame from base 1.